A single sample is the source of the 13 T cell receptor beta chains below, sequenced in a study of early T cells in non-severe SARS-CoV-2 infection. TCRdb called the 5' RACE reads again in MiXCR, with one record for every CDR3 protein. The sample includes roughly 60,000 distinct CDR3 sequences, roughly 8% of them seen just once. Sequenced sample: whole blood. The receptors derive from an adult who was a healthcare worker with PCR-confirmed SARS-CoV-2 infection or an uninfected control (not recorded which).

CDR3 region: CASSQDWASGSYEQYF. The CDR3, as DNA: TGCGCCAGCAGCCAAGATTGGGCTAGCGGTTCCTACGAGCAGTACTTC. V usage is TRBV4-1 and J usage is TRBJ2-7, with 7 positions matching TRBD2. Trimming removed 0 bases from V and 1 base from J; junction bases left unmatched: 6. Germline V gene lookup returns CDR1 MGHRA and CDR2 YSYEKL. The CDR3 covers 16 residues.

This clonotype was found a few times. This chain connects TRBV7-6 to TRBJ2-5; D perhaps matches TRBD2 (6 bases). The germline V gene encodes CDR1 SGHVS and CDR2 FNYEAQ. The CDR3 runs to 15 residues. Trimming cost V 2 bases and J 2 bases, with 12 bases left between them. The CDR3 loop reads CASSLMSGRQETQYF. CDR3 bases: TGTGCCAGCAGCTTAATGAGTGGGAGGCAAGAGACCCAGTACTTC.

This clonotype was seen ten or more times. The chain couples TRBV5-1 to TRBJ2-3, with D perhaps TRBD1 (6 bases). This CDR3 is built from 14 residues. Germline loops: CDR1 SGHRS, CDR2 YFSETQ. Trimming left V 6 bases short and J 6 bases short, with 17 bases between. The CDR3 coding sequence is TGCGCCAGCAACAGGGATTCCTTAGAGGATACGCAGTATTTT. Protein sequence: CASNRDSLEDTQYF.

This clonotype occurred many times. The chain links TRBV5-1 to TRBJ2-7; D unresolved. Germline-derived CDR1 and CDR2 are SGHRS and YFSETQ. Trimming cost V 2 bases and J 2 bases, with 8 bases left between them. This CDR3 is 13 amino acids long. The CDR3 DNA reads TGCGCCAGCAGCTTCGACGGTGCCTACGAGCAGTACTTC. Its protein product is CASSFDGAYEQYF. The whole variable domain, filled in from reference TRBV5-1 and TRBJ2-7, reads KAGVTQTPRYLIKTRGQQVTLSCSPISGHRSVSWYQQTPGQGLQFLFEYFSETQRNKGNFPGRFSGRQFSNSRSEMNVSTLELGDSALYLCASSFDGAYEQYFGPGTRLTVT.

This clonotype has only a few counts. The CDR3 spells CASSFRDRENSPLHF. CDR3 coding DNA: TGTGCCAGCAGCTTCCGGGACAGGGAGAATTCACCCCTCCACTTT. V and J are TRBV5-6 and TRBJ1-6; 9 nucleotides line up with TRBD1. CDR3 length: 15 residues. The V gene end was trimmed by 2 bases and the J gene end by 7 bases; junction bases not matched to a gene: 4. Germline V lookup: CDR1 SGHDT, CDR2 YYEEEE.

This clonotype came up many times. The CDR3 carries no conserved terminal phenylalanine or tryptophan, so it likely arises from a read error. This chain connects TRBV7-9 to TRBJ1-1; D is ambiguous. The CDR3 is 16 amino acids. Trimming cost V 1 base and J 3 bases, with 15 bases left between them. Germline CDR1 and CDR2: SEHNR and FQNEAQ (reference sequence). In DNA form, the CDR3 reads TGTGCCAGCAGCTTAGAAGCCCGGGCCGGGGACACTGAAGCTTTCCTT. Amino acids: CASSLEARAGDTEAFL.

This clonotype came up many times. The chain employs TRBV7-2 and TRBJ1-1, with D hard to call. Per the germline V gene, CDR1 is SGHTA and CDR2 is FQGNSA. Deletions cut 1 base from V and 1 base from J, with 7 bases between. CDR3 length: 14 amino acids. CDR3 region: CASSLEVPNTEAFF. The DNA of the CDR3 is TGTGCCAGCAGCTTAGAGGTCCCGAACACTGAAGCTTTCTTT. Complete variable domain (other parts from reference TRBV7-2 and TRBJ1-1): GAGVSQSPSNKVTEKGKDVELRCDPISGHTALYWYRQSLGQGLEFLIYFQGNSAPDKSGLPSDRFSAERTGGSVSTLTIQRTQQEDSAVYLCASSLEVPNTEAFFGQGTRLTVV.

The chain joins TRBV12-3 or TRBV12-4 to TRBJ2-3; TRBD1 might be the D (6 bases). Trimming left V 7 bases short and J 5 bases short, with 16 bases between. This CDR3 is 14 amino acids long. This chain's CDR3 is CASKGDQGGDTQYF. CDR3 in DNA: TGTGCCAGCAAGGGGGACCAAGGAGGAGATACGCAGTATTTT.

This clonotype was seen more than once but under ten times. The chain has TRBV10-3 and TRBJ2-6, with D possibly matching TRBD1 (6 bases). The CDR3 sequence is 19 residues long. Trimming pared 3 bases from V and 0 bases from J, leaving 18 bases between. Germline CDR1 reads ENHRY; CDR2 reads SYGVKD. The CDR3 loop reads CAISDFTGLGASGANVLTF. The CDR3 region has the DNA TGTGCCATCAGTGACTTTACAGGGTTGGGCGCCTCTGGGGCCAACGTCCTGACTTTC.

CDR3 region: CASSNPGLQGAEQFF. For the CDR3, the DNA is TGTGCCAGCAGTAACCCGGGACTACAGGGGGCCGAGCAGTTCTTC. The chain is built from TRBV6-6 and TRBJ2-1; 9 bases are a match to TRBD1. The germline V gene has CDR1 MNHNY and CDR2 SVGAGI (reference sequence). The CDR3 contains 15 residues. V trimming: 5 bases; J trimming: 10 bases; junction bases outside the gene matches: 12.

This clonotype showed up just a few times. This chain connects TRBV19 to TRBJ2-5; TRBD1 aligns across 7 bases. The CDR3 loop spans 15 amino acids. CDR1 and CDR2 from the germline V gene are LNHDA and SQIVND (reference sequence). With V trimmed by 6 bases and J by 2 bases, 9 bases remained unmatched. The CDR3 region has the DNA TGTGCCAGTAGCCAGGGGGATTTTAGACAAGAGACCCAGTACTTC. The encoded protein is CASSQGDFRQETQYF.

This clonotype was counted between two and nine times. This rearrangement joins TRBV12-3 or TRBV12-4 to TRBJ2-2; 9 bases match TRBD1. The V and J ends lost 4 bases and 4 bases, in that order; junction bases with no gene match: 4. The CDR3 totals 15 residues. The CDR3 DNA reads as TGTGCCAGCAGTTGGACAGGGGTTTTCACCGGGGAGCTGTTTTTT. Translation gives CASSWTGVFTGELFF.

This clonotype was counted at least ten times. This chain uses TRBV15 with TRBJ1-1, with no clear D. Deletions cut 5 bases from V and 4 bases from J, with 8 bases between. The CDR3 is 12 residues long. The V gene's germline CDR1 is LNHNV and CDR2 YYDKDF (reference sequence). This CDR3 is CATSGVGTEAFF. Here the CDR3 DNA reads TGTGCCACCAGCGGGGTGGGCACTGAAGCTTTCTTT.